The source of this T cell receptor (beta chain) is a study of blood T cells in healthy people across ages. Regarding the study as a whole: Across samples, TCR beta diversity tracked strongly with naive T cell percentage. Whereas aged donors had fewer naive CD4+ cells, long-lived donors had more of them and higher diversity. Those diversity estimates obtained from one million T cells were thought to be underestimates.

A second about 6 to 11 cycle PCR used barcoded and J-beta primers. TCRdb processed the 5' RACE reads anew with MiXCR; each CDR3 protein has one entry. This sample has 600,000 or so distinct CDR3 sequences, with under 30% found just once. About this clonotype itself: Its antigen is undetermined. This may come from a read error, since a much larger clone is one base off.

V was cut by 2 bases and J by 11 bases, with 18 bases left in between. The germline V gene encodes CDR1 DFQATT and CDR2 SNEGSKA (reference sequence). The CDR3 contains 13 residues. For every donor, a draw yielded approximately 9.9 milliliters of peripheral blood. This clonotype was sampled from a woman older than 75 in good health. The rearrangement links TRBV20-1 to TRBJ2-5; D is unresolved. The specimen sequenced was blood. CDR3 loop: CSARPSLLYGQYF. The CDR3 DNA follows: TGCAGTGCTAGACCCTCTTTGCTTTACGGGCAGTACTTC.